This TCR beta chain is from a study of T-cell reconstitution after alpha-beta-depleted transplantation in children. Points from the study as a whole: Where alpha-beta T cells came from about two months after transplant was reportedly several hundred expanded graft clones. Certain patients had high TCRbeta diversity at day 60, and it came from recipient T cells and thymic progenitors that survived.

Regarding this clonotype: Its antigen is not known.

Preparation of the TCRbeta library used unique molecular identifiers. TCRdb fed the PCR reads into MiXCR, producing one record per CDR3 protein. The sample contains around 800,000 distinct CDR3 sequences, less than 20% of which appear only once. Trimming removed 8 bases at V and 2 bases at J, with 13 bases between. The CDR3 loop spans 13 amino acids. The material sequenced was PBMCs, mostly from graft donor cells, taken 360 days after TCRalphabeta/CD19-depleted stem cell transplant. This chain joins TRBV12-3 or TRBV12-4 and TRBJ2-7; possible D gene TRBD1, 5 bases. The clonotype originates from a male patient under 18 who had a stem cell transplant for acute lymphoblastic leukemia, so the T cells may come from the graft donor. CDR3 in DNA: TGTGCCAGCGGAAAGACAGTCACCTACGAGCAGTACTTC. Amino acids: CASGKTVTYEQYF.